These 22 T cell receptor beta chains were all obtained from the same sample, sequenced in a study of T cells after somatic rescue of genetic block. Clones were sequenced by immunoSEQ multiplex PCR, and TCRdb holds only the in-frame ones, with some missing. The table lists 80,000 to 100,000 clones, just under 90% of them singletons, with roughly 1.5% in the top ten. Sequences were obtained from peripheral blood mononuclear cells (PBMCs). Receptors originate from a woman aged 18-30 years.

Regarding this clone: At one of its ends the junction is not consistent with the germline gene, which may arise from a read error. V and J are TRBV7-7 and TRBJ2-2; D not certain. The germline V gene encodes CDR1 SSHAT and CDR2 FNYEAQ (reference sequence). This CDR3 comprises 14 residues. The CDR3 coding sequence is TGTGCTAGCAGCCCCCTTCACCTCACCGGGGAGCTGTTTTTT. This encodes CASSPLHLTGELFF.

The rearrangement uses TRBV29-1 and TRBJ2-7; unclear D gene. Germline V CDR1 and CDR2: SQVTM, ANQGSEA. Trimming cost V 4 bases and J 0 bases, with 10 bases left between them. The CDR3 is 13 amino acids. The CDR3 nucleotides are TGCAGCGTTGTTACTGGATCCTCCTACGAGCAGTACTTC. This codes for CSVVTGSSYEQYF.

The chain uses TRBV28 and TRBJ2-2; no definite D call. This CDR3 has 15 amino acids. Germline CDR1 reads MDHEN; CDR2 reads SYDVKM. Trimming left V 3 bases short and J 0 bases short, with 8 bases between. In DNA form, the CDR3 reads TGTGCCAGCAGTTTCCCTGGGGCGAACACCGGGGAGCTGTTTTTT. Its translation: CASSFPGANTGELFF. The variable domain in full, completed from reference TRBV28 and TRBJ2-2, reads DVKVTQSSRYLVKRTGEKVFLECVQDMDHENMFWYRQDPGLGLRLIYFSYDVKMKEKGDIPEGYSVSREKKERFSLILESASTNQTSMYLCASSFPGANTGELFFGEGSRLTVL.

The chain employs TRBV6-4 and TRBJ2-1; TRBD2 agrees at 9 bases. Germline trimming cut 4 bases from V and 7 bases from J; bases unmatched to any gene: 8. The germline V gene has CDR1 MRHNA and CDR2 SNTAGT. This CDR3 comprises 15 residues. The CDR3 region is CASSGSIAGVNEQFF. The CDR3 bases are TGTGCCAGCAGTGGCAGTATAGCGGGGGTAAATGAGCAGTTCTTC.

The chain joins TRBV9 to TRBJ2-1; 12 nucleotides agree with TRBD2. J gave up 14 bases and V 5 bases, and 5 bases lay outside the gene matches. The CDR3 consists of 12 residues. CDR1 and CDR2 from the germline V gene are SGDLS and YYNGEE. This CDR3 reads CASSSTSGREFF. The CDR3 DNA reads as TGTGCCAGCAGTTCGACTAGCGGGAGAGAGTTCTTC.

The chain has TRBV4-2 and TRBJ2-5, with a weak D call TRBD2 (6 bases). V lost 4 bases to trimming and J lost 5 bases, with 14 bases between them. The CDR3 is 14 residues long. Looked up from germline, CDR1 is LGHNA and CDR2 is YNFKEQ. The CDR3 coding sequence is TGTGCCAGCAGCCGAGCGGGCCTCGACGAGACCCAGTACTTC. It is translated as CASSRAGLDETQYF.

The chain combines TRBV7-6 with TRBJ2-2, with TRBD1 identical over 9 bases. This CDR3 comprises 17 residues. V lost 2 bases and J lost 5; bases outside the gene matches: 9. CDR1 is SGHVS and CDR2 is FNYEAQ in the germline V gene. Here the CDR3 reads CASSLTSLGQGTGELFF. The CDR3 DNA reads as TGTGCCAGCAGCTTAACCTCCCTGGGACAGGGAACCGGGGAGCTGTTTTTT.

The genes are TRBV6-5 and TRBJ1-4, with unresolved D. The germline V gene encodes CDR1 MNHEY and CDR2 SVGAGI. V shed 5 bases and J shed 7 bases, with 14 bases lying between them. CDR3 size: 14 residues. As DNA, the CDR3 is TGTGCCAGCAGTCCCTACGGGTGGGGTGAAAAACTGTTTTTT. Protein: CASSPYGWGEKLFF.

This clone was observed a few times. This chain links TRBV18 with TRBJ1-2; maybe TRBD1 (6 bases). The CDR3 has 15 residues. Germline CDR1 and CDR2: KGHSH and LQKENI. The ends were cut back, 2 bases at V and 2 bases at J, with 12 bases in the middle. Written as DNA, the CDR3 is TGTGCCAGCTCACCATCCGGGGACACCAACTATGGCTACACCTTC. Protein product: CASSPSGDTNYGYTF. Full variable domain (remainder filled in from reference TRBV18 and TRBJ1-2): NAGVMQNPRHLVRRRGQEARLRCSPMKGHSHVYWYRQLPEEGLKFMVYLQKENIIDESGMPKERFSAEFPKEGPSILRIQQVVRGDSAAYFCASSPSGDTNYGYTFGSGTRLTVV.

The chain has TRBV28 and TRBJ2-1, with TRBD2 as a possible D gene (5 bases). Trimming took 2 bases from V and 6 from J, leaving 11 bases between them. The germline CDR1 and CDR2 sequences are MDHEN and SYDVKM. This CDR3 spans 14 amino acids. CDR3 in DNA: TGTGCCAGCAGTTTAGCGGGTGAGAGCAATGAGCAGTTCTTC. Amino acids: CASSLAGESNEQFF.

About this clone itself: It is likely a read error, because the conserved phenylalanine at the end of the CDR3 is missing. It is unclear where the CDR3 begins or ends on the DNA, so no DNA is shown, and the CDR3 is as TCRdb lists it. The rearrangement joins TRBV5-8 to TRBJ1-1. The germline CDR1 and CDR2 sequences are SGHTS and YDEGEE. A total of 10 residues make up the CDR3, ends included. CDR3 in amino acids: CASSLAGRIL.

This clone was detected a few times. This chain links TRBV7-9 with TRBJ2-7; a weak D match, TRBD1 (5 bases). The CDR3 runs to 11 residues. The germline CDR1 and CDR2 sequences are SEHNR and FQNEAQ (reference sequence). V shed 4 bases and J shed 6 bases, with 7 bases lying between them. CDR3 amino acids: CASSWGFEQYF. The CDR3 nucleotides are TGTGCCAGCAGCTGGGGCTTCGAGCAGTACTTC. Variable domain in full (rest from reference TRBV7-9 and TRBJ2-7): DTGVSQNPRHKITKRGQNVTFRCDPISEHNRLYWYRQTLGQGPEFLTYFQNEAQLEKSRLLSDRFSAERPKGSFSTLEIQRTEQGDSAMYLCASSWGFEQYFGPGTRLTVT.

The V gene is TRBV5-4, the J gene TRBJ2-7; weak D call: TRBD2 (5 bases). Germline-derived CDR1 and CDR2 are SGHNT and YYREEE (reference sequence). There are 11 residues in the CDR3. Trimming stripped 4 bases from V and 8 bases from J, with 10 bases between. The CDR3 DNA reads as TGTGCCAGCAGCGGAGGAGTCAAGCAGTACTTC. Translating it yields CASSGGVKQYF. The variable domain in full, with the rest retrieved from reference TRBV5-4 and TRBJ2-7, is ETGVTQSPTHLIKTRGQQVTLRCSSQSGHNTVSWYQQALGQGPQFIFQYYREEENGRGNFPPRFSGLQFPNYSSELNVNALELDDSALYLCASSGGVKQYFGPGTRLTVT.

The CDR3 reads CASSEAERIYGYTF. CDR3 DNA sequence: TGCGCCAGCAGCGAGGCCGAGCGGATATATGGCTACACCTTC. V is TRBV5-1 and J is TRBJ1-2, with D unresolved. CDR1 is SGHRS, CDR2 YFSETQ, per germline. This CDR3 is built from 14 residues. V lost 4 bases and J 5 bases, leaving 15 bases between the germline ends.

The CDR3 here is CASTGQGPSRNYEQYF. The CDR3 DNA is TGTGCCAGCACCGGCCAAGGGCCTAGCAGGAACTACGAGCAGTACTTC. V gene TRBV6-6 combines with J gene TRBJ2-7; D may be TRBD2 (5 bases). The CDR3 loop spans 16 amino acids. Germline V lookup: CDR1 MNHNY, CDR2 SVGAGI (reference sequence). Trimming took 7 bases from V and 3 from J, leaving 22 bases between them.

The gene calls are TRBV11-3 and TRBJ2-2; TRBD2 matches at 8 bases. Germline V gives CDR1 SGHNT, CDR2 YENEEA. CDR3 length: 16 amino acids. V lost 7 bases, J lost 5 bases, and 12 bases stayed unmatched. The CDR3 sequence is CASTSAGGGKTGELFF. The CDR3 DNA is TGTGCCAGCACATCCGCGGGAGGAGGGAAGACCGGGGAGCTGTTTTTT. The full variable domain, with the rest looked up from reference TRBV11-3 and TRBJ2-2, is EAGVVQSPRYKIIEKKQPVAFWCNPISGHNTLYWYLQNLGQGPELLIRYENEEAVDDSQLPKDRFSAERLKGVDSTLKIQPAELGDSAVYLCASTSAGGGKTGELFFGEGSRLTVL.

The chain couples TRBV28 to TRBJ1-1; TRBD1 aligns across 9 bases. CDR1 MDHEN and CDR2 SYDVKM come from the germline V gene. This CDR3 comprises 13 residues. With V trimmed by 5 bases and J by 11 bases, 9 bases remained unmatched. The CDR3 is CASSGDREITAFF. The CDR3, as DNA: TGTGCCAGCAGTGGGGACAGGGAAATCACGGCTTTCTTT.

The chain joins TRBV19 to TRBJ1-3; 12 nucleotides align to TRBD1. The germline V gene has CDR1 LNHDA and CDR2 SQIVND (reference sequence). This CDR3 is 16 amino acids long. The ends lost 5 bases at V and 4 bases at J; junction bases unmatched: 6. The CDR3 loop is CASSVGTGGIGNTIYF. CDR3 DNA sequence: TGTGCCAGTAGTGTGGGGACAGGGGGCATCGGAAACACCATATATTTT.

The V call is TRBV7-9, the J call TRBJ2-1, with D possibly called TRBD1 or TRBD2 (5 bases each). The CDR3 extends over 15 amino acids. V was pared by 5 bases and J by 1 base, with 12 bases between. Germline V CDR1 and CDR2: SEHNR, FQNEAQ (reference sequence). The CDR3 loop is CASSGRDLSYNEQFF. The DNA for the CDR3 is TGTGCCAGCAGCGGCAGGGACCTTTCCTACAATGAGCAGTTCTTC.

CDR3 sequence: CASSEGGRRRNIQYF. The CDR3 coding sequence is TGCGCCAGCAGTGAGGGCGGGAGACGGAGAAACATTCAGTACTTC. The J gene is TRBJ2-4, the V gene TRBV10-2; 7 bases fit TRBD2. There are 15 residues in the CDR3. V shed 2 bases and J 6 bases; nucleotides not matched to a gene: 7. Germline V CDR1 and CDR2: WSHSY, SAAADI.

V and J are TRBV28 and TRBJ2-1, with D maybe TRBD1 (5 bases). In germline, CDR1 is MDHEN, CDR2 SYDVKM. Trimming removed 6 bases from V and 3 bases from J, with 6 bases in between. This CDR3 is built from 12 residues. The CDR3 sequence is CASSDSYNEQFF. CDR3 coding DNA: TGTGCCAGCAGCGACAGCTACAATGAGCAGTTCTTC.

V is TRBV5-4 and J is TRBJ2-3, with unresolved D. Germline V gene data show CDR1 as SGHNT and CDR2 as YYREEE (reference sequence). V gave up 0 bases and J gave up 2 bases, with 10 bases separating them. CDR3 length equals 15 residues. The CDR3 DNA is TGTGCCAGCAGCTTGGACAGAACGACCACAGATACGCAGTATTTT. It codes for CASSLDRTTTDTQYF.